This T cell receptor beta chain comes out of a study of blood T cell repertoires in COVID-19. About the research overall: Acute and convalescent COVID-19 specimens originated in the United States, Italy and Spain. In each case, the material was cDNA or gDNA derived from T cells, B-cell-depleted T cells, or PBMCs.

CDR1 MNHNY and CDR2 SVGAGI come from the germline V gene (reference sequence). Trimming removed 5 bases from V and 13 bases from J, with 24 bases in between. The CDR3 has 14 amino acids. Per the authors' pipeline: Amplification of reference gene primers was used by the study to estimate nucleated cell counts. The repertoire was sequenced with immunoSEQ multiplex PCR; TCRdb's copy has only in-frame clones and lacks some. From that table come the V and J calls and clone size; the DNA was used to work out D and trimming. Among a few hundred thousand clones listed, 87% were seen once. Sequenced: peripheral blood. This TCR was sampled from a man younger than 30 with active or convalescent COVID-19. The V gene is TRBV6-6, the J gene TRBJ2-7; D might be TRBD1 (6 bases). The CDR3 bases are TGTGCCAGCAGTGTGCACGAACGAGATCACAGGGTTTACTTC. It encodes CASSVHERDHRVYF.